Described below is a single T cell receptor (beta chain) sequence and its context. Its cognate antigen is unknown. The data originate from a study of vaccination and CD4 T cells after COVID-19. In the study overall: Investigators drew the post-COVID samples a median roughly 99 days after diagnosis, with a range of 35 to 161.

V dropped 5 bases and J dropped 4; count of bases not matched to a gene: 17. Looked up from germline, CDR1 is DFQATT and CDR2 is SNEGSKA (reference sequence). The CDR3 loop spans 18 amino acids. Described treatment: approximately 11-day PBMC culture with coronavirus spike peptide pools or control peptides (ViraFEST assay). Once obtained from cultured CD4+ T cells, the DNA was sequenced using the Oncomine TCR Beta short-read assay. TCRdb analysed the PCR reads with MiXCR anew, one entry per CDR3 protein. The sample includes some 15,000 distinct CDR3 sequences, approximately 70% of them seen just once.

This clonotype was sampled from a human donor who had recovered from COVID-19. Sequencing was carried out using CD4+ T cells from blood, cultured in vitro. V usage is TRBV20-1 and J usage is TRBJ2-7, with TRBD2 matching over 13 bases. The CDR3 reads CSALPTSGRIRASYEQYF. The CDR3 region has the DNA TGCAGTGCTCTACCGACTAGCGGGAGGATAAGGGCCTCATACGAGCAGTACTTC.